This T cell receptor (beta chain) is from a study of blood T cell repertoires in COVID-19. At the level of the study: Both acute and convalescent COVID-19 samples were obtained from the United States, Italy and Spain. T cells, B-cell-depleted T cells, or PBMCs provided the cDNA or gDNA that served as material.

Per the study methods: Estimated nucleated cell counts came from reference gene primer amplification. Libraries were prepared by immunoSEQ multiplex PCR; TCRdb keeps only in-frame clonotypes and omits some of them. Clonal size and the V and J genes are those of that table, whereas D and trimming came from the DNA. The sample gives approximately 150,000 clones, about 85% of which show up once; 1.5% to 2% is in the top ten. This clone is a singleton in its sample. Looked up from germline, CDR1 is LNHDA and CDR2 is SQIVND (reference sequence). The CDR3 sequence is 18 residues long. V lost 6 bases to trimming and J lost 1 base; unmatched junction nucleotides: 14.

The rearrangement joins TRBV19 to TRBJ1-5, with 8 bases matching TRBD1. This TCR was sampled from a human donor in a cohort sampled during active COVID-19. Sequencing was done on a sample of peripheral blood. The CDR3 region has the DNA TGTGCCAGTAGCCCAAGGCCCCTTTGGACAGGGAGCAATCAGCCCCAGCATTTT. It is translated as CASSPRPLWTGSNQPQHF.